The sequence of this T cell receptor beta chain was determined in a study of T-cell memory formation after mild COVID-19. TCR alpha and TCR beta cDNA libraries carrying sample barcodes and UMIs were produced by 5'RACE using constant-segment primers. TCRdb processed the 5' RACE reads anew with MiXCR; each CDR3 protein has one entry. The sample shows about half a million distinct CDR3 sequences, around a sixth of them seen only once. Germline V gives CDR1 SGHRS, CDR2 YFSETQ. J was trimmed by 4 bases and V by 3 bases; bases with no gene match: 12. The CDR3 sequence is 17 residues long. This clonotype was observed a handful of times. Its antigen remains unknown. Study-wide results and limits: Whereas later expanders leaned CD4+, clones contracting day 15 to 85 showed a balanced CD4/CD8 makeup. A subset of responding clones appeared in pre-infection memory, suggesting cross-reactive memory joined.

The sequenced material came from PBMCs or a T cell subset sorted from them (not recorded which). This chain uses TRBV5-1 with TRBJ2-1; 8 positions agree with TRBD2. The receptor comes from an adult woman who had mild COVID-19 (a few samples of this study predate the infection). Cell type and time point are not known. CDR3 protein: CASSSKDGGATYNEQFF. The CDR3 DNA is TGCGCCAGCAGCTCCAAGGACGGGGGGGCCACTTACAATGAGCAGTTCTTC.